These 9 T cell receptor beta chains originate from one sample sequenced in a study of blood T cell repertoires in COVID-19. Assay: immunoSEQ multiplex PCR; the TCRdb copy retains only in-frame clones and omits some. The sample contains tens of thousands of clones, about 72% of which appear only once. The specimen sequenced was peripheral blood. The receptors shown here come from a man aged 65 to 79 with active or convalescent COVID-19.

The V call is TRBV28, the J call TRBJ2-1; D is perhaps TRBD2 (7 bases). Germline lookup yields CDR1 MDHEN and CDR2 SYDVKM. V lost 10 bases and J lost 10, with 14 bases in between. CDR3 length equals 11 residues. The CDR3 nucleotides are TGTGCCATCGAAGGGGGGGAAGAGCAGTTCTTC. This translates into CAIEGGEEQFF.

This chain joins TRBV3-1 (or the pseudogene TRBV3-2) and TRBJ2-7; no clear D gene. The V end lost 1 base, the J end lost 6 bases, and 7 bases lay between the germline ends. Looked up from germline, CDR1 is LGHDT and CDR2 is YNNKEL (reference sequence). The CDR3 is 12 amino acids. The CDR3 is CASSQGSGEQYF. In DNA form, the CDR3 reads TGTGCCAGCAGCCAAGGTAGTGGCGAGCAGTACTTC.

This clone was counted only a few times. In nucleotides, the CDR3 is TGTGCCTGGAAGCGACAGGGCTACGAGCAGTACTTC. Amino acid sequence: CAWKRQGYEQYF. The chain couples TRBV30 to TRBJ2-7, with TRBD1 matching 7 bases. The CDR3 length is 12 residues. Looked up from germline, CDR1 is GTSNPN and CDR2 is SVGIG (reference sequence). The trim removed 4 bases at V and 3 bases at J, leaving 3 bases unmatched.

The V call is TRBV3-1 (or the pseudogene TRBV3-2), the J call TRBJ2-1; 10 bases fit TRBD2. Germline V lookup: CDR1 LGHDT, CDR2 YNNKEL (reference sequence). The CDR3 extends over 17 amino acids. The V segment lost 4 bases and the J segment 2 bases; nucleotides outside the gene matches: 8. As DNA, the CDR3 is TGTGCCAGCAGCCGACCTAGCGGGGGTAACCCCTACAATGAGCAGTTCTTC. The encoded protein is CASSRPSGGNPYNEQFF.

V gene TRBV27 combines with J gene TRBJ1-1; 8 bases fit TRBD1. The CDR3 length is 14 residues. Unmatched junction bases numbered 3, after V lost 5 bases and J lost 1 base. Per germline, CDR1 MNHEY and CDR2 SMNVEV (reference sequence). The CDR3 sequence: CASSRGQGNTEAFF. For the CDR3, the DNA is TGTGCCAGCAGTAGAGGACAGGGGAACACTGAAGCTTTCTTT.

The chain employs TRBV28 and TRBJ1-2; 9 bases are a match to TRBD1. J was trimmed by 2 bases and V by 6 bases; bases with no gene match: 4. This CDR3 contains 14 residues. Germline V gene lookup returns CDR1 MDHEN and CDR2 SYDVKM. CDR3 residues: CASRTGQGNYGYTF. The CDR3 region has the DNA TGTGCCAGCAGGACGGGACAGGGAAACTATGGCTACACCTTC.

V gene TRBV12-3 or TRBV12-4 combines with J gene TRBJ2-2, with D hard to call. V lost 8 bases and J 1 base, leaving 8 bases between the germline ends. The CDR3 contains 13 residues. The CDR3: CASQAWNTGELFF. The CDR3 nucleotides are TGTGCCAGCCAGGCTTGGAACACCGGGGAGCTGTTTTTT.

The J gene is TRBJ2-5, the V gene TRBV28; D is possibly TRBD1 (5 bases). This CDR3 is 12 amino acids long. Germline CDR1 and CDR2: MDHEN and SYDVKM. V lost 6 bases and J lost 7, with 12 bases in between. The CDR3: CASRQGFGTQYF. CDR3 in DNA: TGTGCCAGCAGGCAGGGTTTCGGGACCCAGTACTTC.

J is TRBJ2-5 and V is TRBV2, with TRBD2 matching 7 bases. Germline values: CDR1 SNHLY, CDR2 FYNNEI. The V and J ends lost 2 bases and 5 bases, in that order; junction bases with no gene match: 8. This CDR3 has 15 residues. The CDR3 sequence: CASSEIAGTTETQYF. CDR3 DNA sequence: TGTGCCAGCAGTGAAATAGCGGGTACAACGGAGACCCAGTACTTC.